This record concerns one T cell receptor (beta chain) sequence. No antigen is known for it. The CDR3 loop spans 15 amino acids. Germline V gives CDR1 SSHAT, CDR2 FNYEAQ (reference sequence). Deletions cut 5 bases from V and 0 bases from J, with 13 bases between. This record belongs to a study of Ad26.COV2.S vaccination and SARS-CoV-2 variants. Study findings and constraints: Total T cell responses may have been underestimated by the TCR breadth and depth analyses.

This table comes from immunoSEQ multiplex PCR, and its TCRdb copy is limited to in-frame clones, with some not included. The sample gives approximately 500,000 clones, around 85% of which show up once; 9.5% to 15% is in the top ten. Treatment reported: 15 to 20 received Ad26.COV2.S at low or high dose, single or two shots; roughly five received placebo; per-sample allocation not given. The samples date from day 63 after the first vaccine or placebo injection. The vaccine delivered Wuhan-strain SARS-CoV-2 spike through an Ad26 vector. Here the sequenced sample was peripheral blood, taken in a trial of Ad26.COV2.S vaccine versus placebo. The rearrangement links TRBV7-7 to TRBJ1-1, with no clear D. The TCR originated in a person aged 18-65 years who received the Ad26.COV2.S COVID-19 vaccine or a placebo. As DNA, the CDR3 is TGTGCCAGCAGCCCACTACAGAATGTGAACACTGAAGCTTTCTTT. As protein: CASSPLQNVNTEAFF.